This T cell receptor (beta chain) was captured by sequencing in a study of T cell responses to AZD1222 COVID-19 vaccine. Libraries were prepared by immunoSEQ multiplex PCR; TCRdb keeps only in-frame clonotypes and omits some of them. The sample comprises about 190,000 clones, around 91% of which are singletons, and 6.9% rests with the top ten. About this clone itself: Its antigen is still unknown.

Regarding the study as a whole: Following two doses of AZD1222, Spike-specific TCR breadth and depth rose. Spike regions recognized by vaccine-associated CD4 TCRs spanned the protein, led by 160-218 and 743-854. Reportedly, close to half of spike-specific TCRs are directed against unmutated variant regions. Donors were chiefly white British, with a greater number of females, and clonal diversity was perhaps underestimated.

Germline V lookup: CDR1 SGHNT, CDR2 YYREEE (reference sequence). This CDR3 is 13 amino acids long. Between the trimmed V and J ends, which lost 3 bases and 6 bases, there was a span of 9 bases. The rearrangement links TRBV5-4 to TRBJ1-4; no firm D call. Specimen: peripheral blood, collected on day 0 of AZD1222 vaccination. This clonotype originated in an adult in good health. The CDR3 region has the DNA TGTGCCAGCAGCTCAGGCCAAGATGAAAAACTGTTTTTT. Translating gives CASSSGQDEKLFF.